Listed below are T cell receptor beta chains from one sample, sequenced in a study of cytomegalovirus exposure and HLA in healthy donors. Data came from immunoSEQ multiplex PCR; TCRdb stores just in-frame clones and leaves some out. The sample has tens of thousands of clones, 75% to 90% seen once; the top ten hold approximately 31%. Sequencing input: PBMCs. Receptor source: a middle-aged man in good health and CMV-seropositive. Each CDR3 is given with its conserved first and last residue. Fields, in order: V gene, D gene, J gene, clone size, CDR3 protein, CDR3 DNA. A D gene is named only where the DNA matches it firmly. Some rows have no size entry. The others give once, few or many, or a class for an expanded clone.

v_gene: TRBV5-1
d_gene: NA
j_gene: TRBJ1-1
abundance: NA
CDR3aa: CASSSDPGGSTEAFF
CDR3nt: TGCGCCAGCAGCTCAGATCCGGGGGGTTCCACTGAAGCTTTCTTT

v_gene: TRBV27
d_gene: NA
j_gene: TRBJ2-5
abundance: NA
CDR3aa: CASSSDPRRAQYF
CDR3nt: TGTGCCAGCAGTTCGGACCCCCGGCGGGCCCAGTACTTC

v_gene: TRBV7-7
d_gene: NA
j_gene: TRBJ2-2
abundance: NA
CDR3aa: CASSSDRTGELFF
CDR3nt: TGTGCCAGCAGCTCCGACAGAACCGGGGAGCTGTTTTTT

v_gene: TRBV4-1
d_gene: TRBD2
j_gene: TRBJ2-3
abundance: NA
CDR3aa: CASSSGLAGVASDTQYF
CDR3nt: TGCGCCAGCAGCTCGGGACTAGCGGGAGTTGCGTCAGATACGCAGTATTTT

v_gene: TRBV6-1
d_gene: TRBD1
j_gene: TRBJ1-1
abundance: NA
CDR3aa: CASSQTGGRETEAFF
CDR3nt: TGTGCCAGCAGTCAGACAGGGGGGAGGGAGACTGAAGCTTTCTTT

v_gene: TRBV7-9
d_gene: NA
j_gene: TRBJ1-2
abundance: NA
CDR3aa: CASSLAQPRDGYTF
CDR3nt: TGTGCCAGCAGCTTAGCACAGCCAAGAGACGGCTACACCTTC

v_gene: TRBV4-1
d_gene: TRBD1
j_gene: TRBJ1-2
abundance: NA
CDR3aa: CASSQWVSGTGGTRHYGYTF
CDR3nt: TGCGCCAGCAGCCAGTGGGTCTCGGGGACAGGGGGTACTCGGCACTATGGCTACACCTTC

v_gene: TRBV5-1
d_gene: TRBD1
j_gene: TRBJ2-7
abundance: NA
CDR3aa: CASSLGQGGEQYF
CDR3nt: TGCGCCAGCAGCTTGGGACAGGGCGGCGAGCAGTACTTC

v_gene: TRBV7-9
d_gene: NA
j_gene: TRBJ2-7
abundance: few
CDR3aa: CASSLGGPSYEQYF
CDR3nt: TGTGCCAGCAGCTTAGGGGGGCCATCCTACGAGCAGTACTTC

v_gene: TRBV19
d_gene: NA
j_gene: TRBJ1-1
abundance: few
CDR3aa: CASSIGRGKAFF
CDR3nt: TGTGCCAGTAGTATAGGCCGGGGGAAAGCTTTCTTT

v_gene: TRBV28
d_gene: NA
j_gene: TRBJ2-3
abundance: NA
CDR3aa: CASTSGPPADTQYF
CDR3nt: TGTGCCAGTACAAGCGGGCCTCCGGCAGATACGCAGTATTTT

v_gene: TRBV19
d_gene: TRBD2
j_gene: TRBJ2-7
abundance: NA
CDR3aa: CASSSGRSSYEQYF
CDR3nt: TGTGCCAGTAGTAGCGGGAGGAGCTCCTACGAGCAGTACTTC

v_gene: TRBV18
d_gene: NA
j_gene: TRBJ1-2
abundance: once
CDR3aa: CASSPDIYGYTF
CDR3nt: TGTGCCAGCTCACCAGACATCTATGGCTACACCTTC

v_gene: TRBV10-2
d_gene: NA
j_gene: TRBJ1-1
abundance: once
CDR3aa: CASSEYRVSFF
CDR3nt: TGCGCCAGCAGTGAGTACAGGGTGTCTTTCTTT

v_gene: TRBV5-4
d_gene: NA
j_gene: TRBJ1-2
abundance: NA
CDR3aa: CASSLQGRDYGYTF
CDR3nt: TGTGCCAGCAGCTTGCAGGGAAGGGACTATGGCTACACCTTC

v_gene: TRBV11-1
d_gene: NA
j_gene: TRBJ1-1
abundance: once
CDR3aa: CASSLGAGMATEAFF
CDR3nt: TGTGCCAGCAGCTTAGGGGCAGGGATGGCCACTGAAGCTTTCTTT

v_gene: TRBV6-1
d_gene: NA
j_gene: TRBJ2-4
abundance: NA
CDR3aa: CASSESSTLNIQYF
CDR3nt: TGTGCCAGCAGTGAATCCTCGACACTAAACATTCAGTACTTC

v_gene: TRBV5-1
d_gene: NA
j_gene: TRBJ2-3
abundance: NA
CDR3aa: CASSLGSPLKDTQYF
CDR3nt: TGCGCCAGCAGCTTGGGGTCCCCTCTAAAAGATACGCAGTATTTT

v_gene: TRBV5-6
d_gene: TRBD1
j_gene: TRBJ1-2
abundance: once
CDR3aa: CASKRGQGEVGYTF
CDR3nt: TGTGCCAGCAAGCGCGGACAGGGGGAGGTTGGCTACACCTTC

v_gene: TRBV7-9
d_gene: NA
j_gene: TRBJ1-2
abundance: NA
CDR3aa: CASSSNFDRSNYGYTF
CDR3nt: TGTGCCAGCAGCTCCAATTTTGACAGATCAAACTATGGCTACACCTTC

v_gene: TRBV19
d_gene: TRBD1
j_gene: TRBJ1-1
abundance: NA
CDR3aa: CASGTVTEAFF
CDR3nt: TGTGCCAGTGGGACAGTCACTGAAGCTTTCTTT

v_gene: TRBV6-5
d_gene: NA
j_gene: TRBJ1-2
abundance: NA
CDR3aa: CASSKGIHGYTF
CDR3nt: TGTGCCAGCAGTAAGGGGATCCATGGCTACACCTTC

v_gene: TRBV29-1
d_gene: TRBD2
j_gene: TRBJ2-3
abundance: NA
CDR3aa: CSAVLGTSGTQYF
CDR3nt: TGCAGCGCCGTCTTAGGGACTAGCGGGACCCAGTATTTT

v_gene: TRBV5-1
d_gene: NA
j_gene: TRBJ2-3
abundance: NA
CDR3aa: CASSLQGLPGTDTQYF
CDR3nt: TGCGCCAGCAGCTTGCAGGGTTTACCTGGCACAGATACGCAGTATTTT